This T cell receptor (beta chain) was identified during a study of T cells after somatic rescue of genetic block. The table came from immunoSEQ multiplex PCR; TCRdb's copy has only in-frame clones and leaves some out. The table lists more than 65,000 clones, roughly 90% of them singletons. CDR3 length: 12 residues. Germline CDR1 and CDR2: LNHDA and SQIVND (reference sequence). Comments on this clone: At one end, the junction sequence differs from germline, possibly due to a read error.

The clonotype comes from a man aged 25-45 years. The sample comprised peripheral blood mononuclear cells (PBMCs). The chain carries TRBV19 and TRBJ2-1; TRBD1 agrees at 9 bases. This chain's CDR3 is CASSMWDREPIF. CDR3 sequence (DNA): TGTGCCAGTAGTATGTGGGACAGGGAGCCGATCTTC. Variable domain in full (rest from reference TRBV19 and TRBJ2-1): DGGITQSPKYLFRKEGQNVTLSCEQNLNHDAMYWYRQDPGQGLRLIYYSQIVNDFQKGDIAEGYSVSREKKESFPLTVTSAQKNPTAFYLCASSMWDREPIFGPGTRLTVL.